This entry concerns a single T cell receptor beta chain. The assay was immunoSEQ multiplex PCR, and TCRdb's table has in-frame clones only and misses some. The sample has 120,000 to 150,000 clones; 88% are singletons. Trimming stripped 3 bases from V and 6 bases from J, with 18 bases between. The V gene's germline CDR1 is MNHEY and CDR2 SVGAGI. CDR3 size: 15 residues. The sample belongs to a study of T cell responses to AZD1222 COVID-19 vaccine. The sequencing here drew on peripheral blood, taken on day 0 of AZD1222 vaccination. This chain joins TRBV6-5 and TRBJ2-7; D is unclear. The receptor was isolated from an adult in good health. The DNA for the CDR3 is TGTGCCAGCAGTTATACGGTCACCGGTCGGTTCGAGCAGTACTTC. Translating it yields CASSYTVTGRFEQYF.